This entry lists 31 T cell receptor beta chains sequenced from one sample in a study of OX40 agonist ivuxolimab in advanced cancers. Produced via immunoSEQ multiplex PCR; TCRdb's table is partial and in-frame only. The data show about 82,000 clones, around 84% seen once. Sequenced material: CD4+ or CD8+ T cells sorted from blood, taken in a trial of the OX40 agonist ivuxolimab. The receptor source for this set is an adult with an advanced solid tumor such as melanoma, head and neck, liver or kidney cancer.

The chain links TRBV30 to TRBJ2-2; 10 bases fit TRBD2. CDR1 is GTSNPN, CDR2 SVGIG, per germline (reference sequence). With V trimmed by 1 base and J by 7 bases, 12 bases remained unmatched. The CDR3 is made up of 17 amino acids. The CDR3 is CAWSAKREGRLGGELFF. The CDR3 nucleotides are TGTGCCTGGAGTGCGAAGCGGGAGGGCCGTCTGGGCGGGGAGCTGTTTTTT.

The chain carries TRBV7-6 and TRBJ1-1, with D perhaps TRBD1 (5 bases). CDR1 and CDR2 from the germline V gene are SGHVS and FNYEAQ. Between the trimmed V and J ends, which lost 5 bases and 3 bases, there was a span of 16 bases. This CDR3 has 15 amino acids. The CDR3 region is CASSLGRPRDTEAFF. The CDR3 DNA is TGTGCCAGCAGCCTGGGACGGCCAAGGGACACTGAAGCTTTCTTT.

This rearrangement joins TRBV30 to TRBJ1-2; D unclear. Trimming took 3 bases from V and 6 from J, leaving 11 bases between them. Germline V CDR1 and CDR2: GTSNPN, SVGIG (reference sequence). This CDR3 comprises 12 residues. CDR3 loop: CAWSGTLDGYTF. The CDR3 DNA reads TGTGCCTGGAGCGGTACACTTGATGGCTACACCTTC.

This chain links TRBV5-1 with TRBJ1-5, with D unresolved. Germline CDR1 reads SGHRS; CDR2 reads YFSETQ. The V gene lost 0 bases and the J gene lost 5 bases, with 6 bases spanning the gap. The CDR3 spans 13 residues. CDR3 bases: TGCGCCAGCAGCTTGGTGGACGATCAGCCCCAGCATTTT. Translating gives CASSLVDDQPQHF.

The V call is TRBV5-4, the J call TRBJ2-7, with TRBD1 as a possible D gene (6 bases). Germline V gives CDR1 SGHNT, CDR2 YYREEE (reference sequence). V lost 3 bases and J 6 bases, leaving 16 bases between the germline ends. The CDR3 runs to 14 residues. CDR3 amino acids: CASSSPTGRGEQYF. The DNA of the CDR3 is TGTGCCAGCAGCTCCCCGACAGGTAGGGGCGAGCAGTACTTC.

A few counts support this clone. The chain is built from TRBV4-1 and TRBJ2-3; 10 bases line up with TRBD2. The germline gives CDR1 MGHRA, CDR2 YSYEKL. Unmatched junction bases numbered 8, after V lost 5 bases and J lost 6 bases. The CDR3 is 15 residues long. The CDR3 nucleotides read TGCGCCAGCAGCTCAAACCCGGGACTAGCGGATACGCAGTATTTT. It encodes CASSSNPGLADTQYF.

The rearrangement joins TRBV6-5 to TRBJ2-7; TRBD2 agrees at 7 bases. The CDR3 is 15 amino acids. Losses at the gene ends were 5 bases for V and 2 bases for J; bases not matched to a gene: 9. From germline, CDR1 is MNHEY and CDR2 SVGAGI. The CDR3 DNA is TGTGCCAGCAGTCCTGAGTTTCGGGGGGCCTACGAGCAGTACTTC. This encodes CASSPEFRGAYEQYF.

This chain uses TRBV5-1 with TRBJ2-7; 8 bases agree with TRBD1. The CDR3 spans 14 residues. Germline trimming cut 5 bases from V and 3 bases from J; bases unmatched to any gene: 7. CDR1 and CDR2 (germline): SGHRS, YFSETQ. The CDR3 bases are TGCGCCAGCAGTCAGGACAGGGATAACTACGAGCAGTACTTC. Protein: CASSQDRDNYEQYF.

The chain is built from TRBV28 and TRBJ2-1; no clear D. The CDR3 is 18 amino acids. Germline loops: CDR1 MDHEN, CDR2 SYDVKM. Trimming stripped 6 bases from V and 0 bases from J, with 21 bases between. Written as DNA, the CDR3 is TGTGCCAGCAGCCCCTACACCGGGTTCTCGAGCTCCTACAATGAGCAGTTCTTC. Its protein is CASSPYTGFSSSYNEQFF.

V is TRBV19 and J is TRBJ2-2; TRBD1 agrees at 7 bases. Per the germline V gene, CDR1 is LNHDA and CDR2 is SQIVND (reference sequence). There are 13 residues in the CDR3. The V and J ends lost 5 bases and 6 bases, in that order; junction bases with no gene match: 3. The CDR3 sequence is CASSATGSGELFF. In DNA, the CDR3 is TGTGCCAGTAGTGCGACAGGGTCCGGGGAGCTGTTTTTT.

The V and J genes are TRBV19 and TRBJ2-1; the match to TRBD2 covers 11 bases. Losses at the gene ends were 3 bases for V and 6 bases for J; bases not matched to a gene: 10. This CDR3 spans 17 amino acids. The germline V gene encodes CDR1 LNHDA and CDR2 SQIVND (reference sequence). The CDR3 spells CASSIWDGTSGPNEQFF. The CDR3, as DNA: TGTGCCAGTAGTATTTGGGACGGGACTAGCGGCCCCAATGAGCAGTTCTTC.

The J gene is TRBJ2-5, the V gene TRBV5-4; 10 nucleotides align to TRBD1. This CDR3 has 17 amino acids. V shed 3 bases and J 1 base; nucleotides not matched to a gene: 9. Looked up from germline, CDR1 is SGHNT and CDR2 is YYREEE (reference sequence). The CDR3 DNA is TGTGCCAGCAGCTCGTTGGGGGACAGGGGAGGCCAAGAGACCCAGTACTTC. This gives the protein CASSSLGDRGGQETQYF.

The V and J genes are TRBV5-6 and TRBJ1-2, with D maybe TRBD1 (5 bases). The CDR3 has 15 amino acids. Germline CDR1 SGHDT, CDR2 YYEEEE. The V and J ends lost 4 bases and 3 bases respectively, with 16 bases between them. The CDR3 bases are TGTGCCAGCAGCGTTTCCGGGACTTCTGACTATGGCTACACCTTC. It translates to CASSVSGTSDYGYTF.

The rearrangement uses TRBV6-6 and TRBJ1-1; no clear D. V lost 0 bases and J 5 bases, leaving 7 bases between the germline ends. The CDR3 is made up of 13 amino acids. Germline values: CDR1 MNHNY, CDR2 SVGAGI (reference sequence). The DNA of the CDR3 is TGTGCCAGCAGTTACTCGGGATCGACTGAAGCTTTCTTT. It specifies CASSYSGSTEAFF.

This sequence joins TRBV6-1 and TRBJ2-5; TRBD1 is a possible D gene (6 bases). Per the germline V gene, CDR1 is MNHNS and CDR2 is SASEGT. V was cut by 0 bases and J by 2 bases, with 10 bases left in between. The CDR3 is 15 amino acids. The CDR3 loop reads CASSEALDRQETQYF. The CDR3 DNA reads as TGTGCCAGCAGTGAAGCGCTGGACAGACAAGAGACCCAGTACTTC.

The chain carries TRBV6-5 and TRBJ2-5; D may be TRBD1 (5 bases). The germline V and J ends were trimmed by 7 bases and 1 base, with 13 bases remaining between them. This CDR3 is built from 14 residues. Germline CDR1 MNHEY, CDR2 SVGAGI. Here the CDR3 reads CASNSRQTQETQYF. The CDR3 nucleotides are TGTGCCAGCAACTCCCGACAGACCCAAGAGACCCAGTACTTC.

The chain couples TRBV19 to TRBJ1-2, with 8 bases fitting TRBD1. This CDR3 is 13 amino acids long. V dropped 6 bases and J dropped 2; count of bases not matched to a gene: 2. Looked up from germline, CDR1 is LNHDA and CDR2 is SQIVND (reference sequence). CDR3 sequence reads: CASRDRENYGYTF. CDR3 sequence (DNA): TGTGCCAGTAGGGACAGGGAGAACTATGGCTACACCTTC.

The genes are TRBV10-3 and TRBJ2-7; 9 bases are shared with TRBD1. CDR3 length: 14 amino acids. Trimming took 6 bases from V and 3 from J; bases not matched to a gene: 6. CDR1 and CDR2 (germline): ENHRY, SYGVKD. The CDR3 spells CAIRPGTGSYEQYF. The CDR3 DNA follows: TGTGCCATCAGACCTGGGACAGGGAGCTACGAGCAGTACTTC.

The chain links TRBV11-1 to TRBJ2-7; no reliable D call. CDR3 length: 15 amino acids. Germline loops: CDR1 SGHAT, CDR2 FQDESV (reference sequence). Trimming shortened V by 5 bases and J by 4 bases, and 18 bases separated the two germline ends. In DNA, the CDR3 is TGTGCCAGCAGCCCCGCAGCGACAACTATTTACGAGCAGTACTTC. This translates into CASSPAATTIYEQYF. The whole variable domain, remainder taken from reference TRBV11-1 and TRBJ2-7, is EAEVAQSPRYKITEKSQAVAFWCDPISGHATLYWYRQILGQGPELLVQFQDESVVDDSQLPKDRFSAERLKGVDSTLKIQPAELGDSAMYLCASSPAATTIYEQYFGPGTRLTVT.

The chain recombines TRBV28 with TRBJ2-5, with 9 bases aligning to TRBD1. V shed 6 bases, J shed 2 bases, and the junction held 7 bases outside the gene matches. Germline CDR1 reads MDHEN; CDR2 reads SYDVKM. The CDR3 has 15 amino acids. The CDR3 coding sequence is TGTGCCAGCAGACTCACAGGGGGCGGACAAGAGACCCAGTACTTC. As protein: CASRLTGGGQETQYF. Full variable domain (remainder filled in from reference TRBV28 and TRBJ2-5): DVKVTQSSRYLVKRTGEKVFLECVQDMDHENMFWYRQDPGLGLRLIYFSYDVKMKEKGDIPEGYSVSREKKERFSLILESASTNQTSMYLCASRLTGGGQETQYFGPGTRLLVL.

The rearrangement uses TRBV30 and TRBJ1-1; 7 bases are shared with TRBD1. The CDR3 loop spans 13 amino acids. Germline CDR1 and CDR2: GTSNPN and SVGIG (reference sequence). The trim removed 4 bases at V and 3 bases at J, leaving 5 bases unmatched. The CDR3, as DNA: TGTGCCTGGAACCTCCAGGGGGACACTGAAGCTTTCTTT. Amino acid sequence: CAWNLQGDTEAFF.

This chain connects TRBV7-9 to TRBJ1-1; 7 positions match TRBD1. The CDR3 sequence is 13 residues long. J gave up 9 bases and V 2 bases, and 6 bases lay outside the gene matches. Germline V gene data show CDR1 as SEHNR and CDR2 as FQNEAQ (reference sequence). CDR3 nucleotides: TGTGCCAGCAGCTTAAGTCAGGGGGGGAAAGCTTTCTTT. Amino acids: CASSLSQGGKAFF.

J is TRBJ2-7 and V is TRBV5-1; no definite D call. Germline CDR1 is SGHRS and CDR2 is YFSETQ. The CDR3 is made up of 14 amino acids. The germline V and J ends were trimmed by 4 bases and 5 bases, with 16 bases remaining between them. The CDR3 DNA reads as TGCGCCAGCAGCCCGGCCGACCGCGTCGACGAGCAGTACTTC. It yields the protein CASSPADRVDEQYF. The full variable domain, in which reference TRBV5-1 and TRBJ2-7 provide the parts outside the CDR3, is KAGVTQTPRYLIKTRGQQVTLSCSPISGHRSVSWYQQTPGQGLQFLFEYFSETQRNKGNFPGRFSGRQFSNSRSEMNVSTLELGDSALYLCASSPADRVDEQYFGPGTRLTVT.

The gene calls are TRBV19 and TRBJ1-2; TRBD1 is a possible D gene (5 bases). The CDR3 is 14 amino acids. V was shortened by 4 bases and J by 4 bases, with 13 bases between the two germline ends. Germline values: CDR1 LNHDA, CDR2 SQIVND (reference sequence). CDR3 amino acids: CASSRQNLLYGYTF. CDR3 in DNA: TGTGCCAGTAGTAGACAGAACCTTCTCTATGGCTACACCTTC.

V and J are TRBV15 and TRBJ2-7, with D unresolved. Germline lookup yields CDR1 LNHNV and CDR2 YYDKDF (reference sequence). V shed 0 bases and J shed 2 bases, with 8 bases lying between them. This CDR3 spans 14 amino acids. The CDR3 DNA is TGTGCCACCAGCAGAGATCCAGCTGCCTACGAGCAGTACTTC. Its protein product is CATSRDPAAYEQYF. Drawing the rest from reference TRBV15 and TRBJ2-7, the complete variable domain is DAMVIQNPRYQVTQFGKPVTLSCSQTLNHNVMYWYQQKSSQAPKLLFHYYDKDFNNEADTPDNFQSRRPNTSFCFLDIRSPGLGDTAMYLCATSRDPAAYEQYFGPGTRLTVT.

DNA of the CDR3: TGTGCCAGCAGCTCCGTGGCGGGACTCACAGATACGCAGTATTTT. This gives the protein CASSSVAGLTDTQYF. V is TRBV11-3 and J is TRBJ2-3, with D maybe TRBD2 (6 bases). CDR1 SGHNT and CDR2 YENEEA come from the germline V gene. This CDR3 has 15 residues. Trimming took 4 bases from V and 2 from J, leaving 13 bases between them. Drawing the rest from reference TRBV11-3 and TRBJ2-3, the complete variable domain is EAGVVQSPRYKIIEKKQPVAFWCNPISGHNTLYWYLQNLGQGPELLIRYENEEAVDDSQLPKDRFSAERLKGVDSTLKIQPAELGDSAVYLCASSSVAGLTDTQYFGPGTRLTVL.

The chain combines TRBV6-1 with TRBJ2-3, with TRBD2 matching over 8 bases. With 3 bases clipped from V and 6 bases from J, the junction kept 14 bases outside the gene matches. This CDR3 is 17 amino acids long. CDR1 MNHNS and CDR2 SASEGT come from the germline V gene. The DNA of the CDR3 is TGTGCCAGCAGTGATGAATCAGCGGGAGTTTTCCCGGATACGCAGTATTTT. It translates to CASSDESAGVFPDTQYF.

This clone was recorded a few times. This chain links TRBV18 with TRBJ2-7, with D possibly matching TRBD2 (6 bases). V was shortened by 2 bases and J by 1 base, with 9 bases between the two germline ends. The CDR3 totals 14 residues. Germline lookup yields CDR1 KGHSH and CDR2 LQKENI. The CDR3 loop is CASSPSGESYEQYF. In nucleotides, the CDR3 is TGTGCCAGCTCACCATCGGGGGAATCCTACGAGCAGTACTTC.

Notes on this clone: Within the sample, other DNA sequences also encode this same CDR3. The V and J genes are TRBV2 and TRBJ2-2; TRBD2 aligns across 12 bases. This CDR3 is built from 15 residues. From germline, CDR1 is SNHLY and CDR2 FYNNEI. J gave up 4 bases and V 4 bases, and 1 base lay outside the gene matches. CDR3 coding DNA: TGTGCCAGCAGTGGGACTAGCGGGATCACCGGGGAGCTGTTTTTT. Protein product: CASSGTSGITGELFF.

V and J are TRBV5-1 and TRBJ2-5, with 9 nucleotides matching TRBD1. This CDR3 is 13 amino acids long. Per the germline V gene, CDR1 is SGHRS and CDR2 is YFSETQ. Trimming removed 6 bases from V and 5 bases from J; junction bases left unmatched: 5. CDR3 loop: CASTQGQGETQYF. The CDR3 DNA follows: TGCGCCAGCACCCAGGGACAGGGCGAGACCCAGTACTTC.

The J gene is TRBJ1-5, the V gene TRBV2; TRBD1 agrees at 11 bases. With 3 bases clipped from V and 4 bases from J, the junction kept 2 bases outside the gene matches. The germline CDR1 and CDR2 sequences are SNHLY and FYNNEI. The CDR3 has 15 residues. Here the CDR3 DNA reads TGTGCCAGCAGTGAGGGACAGGGGGAGAATCAGCCCCAGCATTTT. This codes for CASSEGQGENQPQHF.